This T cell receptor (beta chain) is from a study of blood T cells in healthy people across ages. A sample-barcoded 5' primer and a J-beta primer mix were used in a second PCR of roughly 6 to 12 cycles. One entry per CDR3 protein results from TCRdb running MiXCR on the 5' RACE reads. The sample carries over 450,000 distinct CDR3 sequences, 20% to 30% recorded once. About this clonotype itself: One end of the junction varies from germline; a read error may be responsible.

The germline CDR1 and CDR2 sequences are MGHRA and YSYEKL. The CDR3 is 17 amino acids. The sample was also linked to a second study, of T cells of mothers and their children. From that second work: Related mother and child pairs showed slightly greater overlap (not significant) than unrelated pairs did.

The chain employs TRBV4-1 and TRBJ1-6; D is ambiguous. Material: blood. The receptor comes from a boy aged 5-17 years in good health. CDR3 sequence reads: CASSLLTRFSDNSPLHF. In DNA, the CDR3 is TGCGCCAGCAGCCTCCTGACCAGGTTCTCCGATAATTCACCCCTCCACTTT.